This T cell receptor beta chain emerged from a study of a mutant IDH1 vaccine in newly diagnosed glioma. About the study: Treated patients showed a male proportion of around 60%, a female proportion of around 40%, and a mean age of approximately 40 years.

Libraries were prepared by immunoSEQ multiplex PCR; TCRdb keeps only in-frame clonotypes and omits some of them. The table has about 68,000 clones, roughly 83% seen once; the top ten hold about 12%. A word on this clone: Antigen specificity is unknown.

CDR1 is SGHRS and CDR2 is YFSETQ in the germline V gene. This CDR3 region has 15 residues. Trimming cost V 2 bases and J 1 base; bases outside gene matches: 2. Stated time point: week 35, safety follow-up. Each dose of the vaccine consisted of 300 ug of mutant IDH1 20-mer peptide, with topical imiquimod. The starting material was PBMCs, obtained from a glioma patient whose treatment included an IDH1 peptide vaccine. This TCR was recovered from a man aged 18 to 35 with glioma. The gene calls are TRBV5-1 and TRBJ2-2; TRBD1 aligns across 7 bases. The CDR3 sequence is CASSLRTGNTGELFF. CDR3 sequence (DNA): TGCGCCAGCAGCTTACGGACAGGGAACACCGGGGAGCTGTTTTTT.